These 20 T cell receptor beta chains were all obtained from the same sample, sequenced in a study of control samples from healthy donors and cancer patients. TCRdb's copy holds only in-frame clones and misses some; the assay was immunoSEQ multiplex PCR. Among 140,000 or so clones, 91% were seen once, and the ten largest hold 3% to 4%. Sequencing was carried out using blood. These receptors came from a man younger than 45 in good health.

The chain couples TRBV6-5 to TRBJ2-3; D is tentatively TRBD1 or TRBD2 (6 bases each). Germline V lookup: CDR1 MNHEY, CDR2 SVGAGI. The CDR3 contains 15 residues. V was trimmed by 8 bases and J by 2 bases, leaving 17 bases between them. The CDR3 region is CASLRAGEVTDTQYF. CDR3 nucleotide sequence: TGTGCCAGCCTCCGGGCAGGGGAGGTCACAGATACGCAGTATTTT.

The chain recombines TRBV12-5 with TRBJ2-1; no clear D gene. Trimming shortened V by 2 bases and J by 10 bases, and 15 bases separated the two germline ends. Germline assignment: CDR1 LGHNT and CDR2 FRNRAP. This CDR3 is 14 amino acids long. The CDR3 nucleotides read TGTGCTAGTGGTTTGCCCCAGTCTTACCTCGAGCAGTTCTTC. It encodes CASGLPQSYLEQFF.

The chain is built from TRBV6-5 and TRBJ2-3; D not resolved. V was pared by 0 bases and J by 3 bases, with 4 bases between. This CDR3 is built from 13 residues. The V gene's germline CDR1 is MNHEY and CDR2 SVGAGI. As DNA, the CDR3 is TGTGCCAGCAGTTACTCGTGGACAGATACGCAGTATTTT. It encodes CASSYSWTDTQYF.

The genes are TRBV2 and TRBJ2-7; D gene uncertain. Germline CDR1 SNHLY, CDR2 FYNNEI. CDR3 length: 13 residues. The ends were cut back, 5 bases at V and 1 base at J, with 9 bases in the middle. For the CDR3, the DNA is TGTGCCAGCAGTCAAGGACGGTCCTACGAGCAGTACTTC. It specifies CASSQGRSYEQYF.

This chain connects TRBV5-1 to TRBJ1-6; the D gene is possibly TRBD1 (5 bases). V lost 2 bases and J 5 bases, leaving 11 bases between the germline ends. This CDR3 is 15 amino acids long. Germline CDR1 reads SGHRS; CDR2 reads YFSETQ. As DNA, the CDR3 is TGCGCCAGCAGCTTCCAGGGTAATGATAATTCACCCCTCCACTTT. This sequence encodes CASSFQGNDNSPLHF.

This CDR3 is CASRLEDTQYF. CDR3 nucleotide sequence: TGTGCCAGCAGGCTGGAAGATACGCAGTATTTT. The chain joins TRBV28 to TRBJ2-3; no firm D call. V lost 6 bases and J lost 5, with 6 bases in between. There are 11 residues in the CDR3. Germline V gene lookup returns CDR1 MDHEN and CDR2 SYDVKM.

The chain combines TRBV4-1 with TRBJ1-2; the D gene is possibly TRBD1 (6 bases). CDR1 is MGHRA and CDR2 is YSYEKL in the germline V gene. With 0 bases removed from V and 5 bases from J, the gap between germline ends came to 13 bases. The CDR3 loop spans 15 amino acids. The chain's CDR3 is CASSQDWETGYGYTF. Here the CDR3 DNA reads TGCGCCAGCAGCCAAGATTGGGAAACAGGGTATGGCTACACCTTC.

To note about this clone: This specimen includes other DNA sequences encoding the same CDR3. The rearrangement links TRBV27 to TRBJ2-1; 9 bases fit TRBD2. This CDR3 contains 15 residues. The V and J ends lost 3 bases and 4 bases, in that order; junction bases with no gene match: 4. Germline CDR1 is MNHEY and CDR2 is SMNVEV (reference sequence). CDR3 residues: CASSLTSGGYNEQFF. CDR3 sequence (DNA): TGTGCCAGCAGTTTGACAAGCGGGGGGTACAATGAGCAGTTCTTC.

The gene calls are TRBV3-1 (or the pseudogene TRBV3-2) and TRBJ1-1; unclear D gene. Germline CDR1 and CDR2: LGHDT and YNNKEL (reference sequence). The CDR3 contains 13 residues. Trimming shortened V by 1 base and J by 7 bases, and 10 bases separated the two germline ends. The CDR3 DNA sequence: TGTGCCAGCAGCCAAGGGGCAGTTGGTGAAGCTTTCTTT. Translated: CASSQGAVGEAFF.

The chain links TRBV4-1 to TRBJ1-1; D not certain. Per germline, CDR1 MGHRA and CDR2 YSYEKL. Trimming stripped 4 bases from V and 8 bases from J, with 14 bases between. The CDR3 runs 13 residues. CDR3 bases: TGCGCCAGCAGCCGGGGTCTTGTCCCAGAAGCTTTCTTT. Its translation is CASSRGLVPEAFF.

This chain joins TRBV29-1 and TRBJ1-2; 8 positions agree with TRBD1. The CDR3 consists of 10 residues. Per the germline V gene, CDR1 is SQVTM and CDR2 is ANQGSEA. J gave up 9 bases and V 4 bases, and 1 base lay outside the gene matches. The CDR3: CSVGQGSYTF. The CDR3 DNA reads as TGCAGCGTTGGACAGGGGAGCTACACCTTC.

V usage is TRBV5-1 and J usage is TRBJ1-2; a weak D match, TRBD1 (5 bases). Looked up from germline, CDR1 is SGHRS and CDR2 is YFSETQ. V lost 0 bases, J lost 0 bases, and 15 bases lay in between. This CDR3 spans 17 amino acids. CDR3 coding DNA: TGCGCCAGCAGCTTGGACGGGGCAGGGTCCGCTAACTATGGCTACACCTTC. Translated: CASSLDGAGSANYGYTF. The full variable domain, its missing parts supplied by reference TRBV5-1 and TRBJ1-2, is KAGVTQTPRYLIKTRGQQVTLSCSPISGHRSVSWYQQTPGQGLQFLFEYFSETQRNKGNFPGRFSGRQFSNSRSEMNVSTLELGDSALYLCASSLDGAGSANYGYTFGSGTRLTVV.

The CDR3 protein is CASSLGQDSVSPLHF. Here the CDR3 DNA reads TGCGCCAGCAGCTTGGGACAGGACTCCGTTTCACCCCTCCACTTT. The genes are TRBV5-1 and TRBJ1-6, with D possibly TRBD1 on 6 matching bases. V was cut by 0 bases and J by 9 bases, with 13 bases left in between. Germline CDR1 and CDR2: SGHRS and YFSETQ. The CDR3 extends over 15 amino acids.

The gene calls are TRBV4-2 and TRBJ2-1; D may be TRBD2 (6 bases). The V gene's germline CDR1 is LGHNA and CDR2 YNFKEQ. The V end lost 0 bases, the J end lost 12 bases, and 12 bases lay between the germline ends. The CDR3 contains 13 residues. This CDR3 reads CASSQDRAGTQFF. CDR3 nucleotide sequence: TGTGCCAGCAGCCAAGATCGGGCGGGGACGCAGTTCTTC.

J is TRBJ1-6 and V is TRBV20-1; D is undetermined. Germline values: CDR1 DFQATT, CDR2 SNEGSKA (reference sequence). The V gene lost 3 bases and the J gene lost 9 bases, with 15 bases spanning the gap. This CDR3 contains 14 residues. CDR3 in DNA: TGCAGTGCTAGTGCTCGGGGAGGGAGTTCACCCCTCCACTTT. Translating gives CSASARGGSSPLHF.

This chain uses TRBV27 with TRBJ2-7; possible D gene TRBD2, 6 bases. This CDR3 comprises 14 residues. Trimming took 3 bases from V and 2 from J, leaving 11 bases between them. From germline, CDR1 is MNHEY and CDR2 SMNVEV (reference sequence). The CDR3 spells CASSLVGGPYEQYF. Written as DNA, the CDR3 is TGTGCCAGCAGTTTGGTCGGGGGTCCCTACGAGCAGTACTTC.

The rearrangement uses TRBV4-1 and TRBJ1-2; D is perhaps TRBD1 (6 bases). V lost 0 bases and J 8 bases, leaving 13 bases between the germline ends. Germline V gene data show CDR1 as MGHRA and CDR2 as YSYEKL. The CDR3 has 14 residues. CDR3 in DNA: TGCGCCAGCAGCCAAGATACGGGGGCTTTGGGCTACACCTTC. Protein product: CASSQDTGALGYTF.

The chain is built from TRBV3-1 (or the pseudogene TRBV3-2) and TRBJ2-7; 9 nucleotides agree with TRBD1. This CDR3 contains 16 residues. After removal of 0 bases from V and 5 bases from J, the junction contained 8 bases not matched to a gene. In germline, CDR1 is LGHDT, CDR2 YNNKEL (reference sequence). This CDR3 is CASSQDLGTGYDEQYF. CDR3 in DNA: TGTGCCAGCAGCCAAGATCTCGGGACAGGGTACGACGAGCAGTACTTC.

The chain employs TRBV24-1 and TRBJ1-1, with D perhaps TRBD1 (5 bases). Germline CDR1 reads KGHDR; CDR2 reads SFDVKD. The CDR3 contains 15 residues. Trimming shortened V by 1 base and J by 4 bases, and 12 bases separated the two germline ends. The chain's CDR3 is CATSDFRGVGTEAFF. CDR3 sequence (DNA): TGTGCCACCAGTGATTTTAGGGGCGTCGGCACTGAAGCTTTCTTT.

The chain combines TRBV4-2 with TRBJ2-3; TRBD2 aligns across 9 bases. Trimming removed 0 bases from V and 0 bases from J; junction bases left unmatched: 10. This CDR3 region has 19 residues. Germline values: CDR1 LGHNA, CDR2 YNFKEQ. CDR3 nucleotide sequence: TGTGCCAGCAGCCAAGAAAGGGCGAGCGGGGGGTTTAGCACAGATACGCAGTATTTT. It specifies CASSQERASGGFSTDTQYF.